Sequencing of this T cell receptor beta chain was carried out in a study of blood T cells in healthy people across ages. This CDR3 has 13 residues. The V end was cut by 1 base, the J end by 6 bases, with 10 bases between. Germline lookup yields CDR1 LNHNV and CDR2 YYDKDF (reference sequence). Then a second PCR, running roughly 7 to 12 cycles, was carried out with a sample-barcoded 5' primer and a J-beta primer mix. A template-switch adaptor that had 12 random nucleotides put a tag on each cDNA molecule. TCRdb reprocessed the 5' RACE reads with MiXCR, giving one entry per CDR3 protein. The sample lists around 800,000 distinct CDR3 sequences; 40% to 50% were seen once. A word on this clonotype: Its antigen is as yet unknown.

General study findings and limits: Samples with more naive T cells showed higher observed beta diversity. CMV status of donors was unknown, possibly confounding expanded clonotype changes.

This chain joins TRBV15 and TRBJ2-7; the D gene is possibly TRBD2 (5 bases). Sequenced sample: blood. This TCR derives from a man aged 55-75 years in good health. The CDR3 loop is CATSRGGGTEQYF. The CDR3 bases are TGTGCCACCAGCAGAGGAGGAGGTACCGAGCAGTACTTC.